The entry below describes one T cell receptor (beta chain). Clones were sequenced by immunoSEQ multiplex PCR, and TCRdb holds only the in-frame ones, with some missing. The sample holds about 240,000 clones, about four fifths seen once. This sample is drawn from a study of blood T cell repertoires in COVID-19. The germline gives CDR1 ENHRY, CDR2 SYGVKD. CDR3 length: 12 residues. V was shortened by 10 bases and J by 7 bases, with 14 bases between the two germline ends. This TCR derives from a man under 40 who had recovered from COVID-19. Material for sequencing was peripheral blood. This chain connects TRBV10-3 to TRBJ1-5; D is possibly TRBD1 (5 bases). The CDR3, as DNA: TGTGCCACGGGGGGGGTGGACCAGCCCCAGCATTTT. Its translation is CATGGVDQPQHF.